Listed below are T cell receptor beta chains from one sample, sequenced in a study of cytomegalovirus exposure and HLA in healthy donors. Profiled with immunoSEQ multiplex PCR; TCRdb holds only in-frame clones, not every one. The data contain around 400,000 clones, roughly 85% of them seen just once; the ten biggest clones take up 0.8% to 0.85%. Sequenced sample: PBMCs. The receptors were gathered from a woman between 18 and 29 years old in good health and CMV-seronegative. The CDR3 runs from the conserved cysteine through the conserved F or W. D genes are given only for firm matches.

j_call: TRBJ2-2; d_call: .; v_call: TRBV7-9; cdr3_aa: CASSFVRELFF; cdr3_nt: TGTGCCAGCAGCTTCGTTCGGGAGCTGTTTTTT
j_call: TRBJ2-7; d_call: .; v_call: TRBV21-1; cdr3_aa: CASSKQGNEQYF; cdr3_nt: TGTGCCAGCAGCAAACAGGGTAACGAGCAGTACTTC
j_call: TRBJ1-1; d_call: .; v_call: TRBV2; cdr3_aa: CASSEIMGRDTEAFF; cdr3_nt: TGTGCCAGCAGCGAGATAATGGGCAGGGACACTGAAGCTTTCTTT
j_call: TRBJ1-5; d_call: .; v_call: TRBV30; cdr3_aa: CAWSTLGNQPQHF; cdr3_nt: TGTGCCTGGAGTACCCTCGGGAATCAGCCCCAGCATTTT
j_call: TRBJ2-1; d_call: TRBD2; v_call: TRBV18; cdr3_aa: CASSPVRRSGGVYNEQFF; cdr3_nt: TGTGCCAGCTCACCAGTTCGGCGTAGCGGGGGGGTCTACAATGAGCAGTTCTTC
j_call: TRBJ2-3; d_call: TRBD1; v_call: TRBV6-5; cdr3_aa: CASSWGRGLADTQYF; cdr3_nt: TGTGCCAGCAGTTGGGGCAGGGGGCTGGCAGATACGCAGTATTTT
j_call: TRBJ2-6; d_call: .; v_call: TRBV30; cdr3_aa: CAWSVFRSGANVLTF; cdr3_nt: TGTGCCTGGAGTGTCTTCCGCTCTGGGGCCAACGTCCTGACTTTC
j_call: TRBJ1-1; d_call: .; v_call: TRBV6-1; cdr3_aa: CASSESTFEAFF; cdr3_nt: TGTGCCAGCAGTGAGAGCACCTTTGAAGCTTTCTTT
j_call: TRBJ2-7; d_call: TRBD1; v_call: TRBV27; cdr3_aa: CASGTGHHEQYF; cdr3_nt: TGTGCCAGCGGGACAGGGCACCACGAGCAGTACTTC
j_call: TRBJ2-5; d_call: TRBD2; v_call: TRBV6-5; cdr3_aa: CASSSGGTQYF; cdr3_nt: TGTGCCAGCAGTTCGGGGGGGACCCAGTACTTC
j_call: TRBJ2-7; d_call: TRBD1; v_call: TRBV27; cdr3_aa: CASSFKGAGYEQYF; cdr3_nt: TGTGCCAGCAGTTTTAAGGGGGCCGGATACGAGCAGTACTTC
j_call: TRBJ1-2; d_call: .; v_call: TRBV9; cdr3_aa: CASQATGYGYTF; cdr3_nt: TGTGCCAGTCAGGCAACAGGCTATGGCTACACCTTC
j_call: TRBJ2-1; d_call: .; v_call: TRBV10-2; cdr3_aa: CASSSTSFSYNEQFF; cdr3_nt: TGCGCCAGCAGTTCCACTTCATTCTCCTACAATGAGCAGTTCTTC
j_call: TRBJ2-2; d_call: TRBD1; v_call: TRBV10-2; cdr3_aa: CASSDPTGSVTGELFF; cdr3_nt: TGCGCCAGCAGTGACCCGACAGGGAGCGTTACCGGGGAGCTGTTTTTT
j_call: TRBJ1-5; d_call: .; v_call: TRBV10-2; cdr3_aa: CASSDSFSNQPQHF; cdr3_nt: TGCGCCAGCAGTGACTCCTTTAGCAATCAGCCCCAGCATTTT
j_call: TRBJ2-1; d_call: TRBD1; v_call: TRBV2; cdr3_aa: CARTKSGTGDNNEQFF; cdr3_nt: TGTGCCAGAACAAAATCCGGGACAGGGGATAACAATGAGCAGTTCTTC
j_call: TRBJ1-1; d_call: .; v_call: TRBV29-1; cdr3_aa: CSMVGLNTEAFF; cdr3_nt: TGCAGTATGGTGGGGCTGAACACTGAAGCTTTCTTT